This T cell receptor (beta chain) was recorded in a study of T cell responses to AZD1222 COVID-19 vaccine. Profiled with immunoSEQ multiplex PCR; TCRdb holds only in-frame clones, not every one. The sample includes roughly 100,000 clones, around 91% of them seen just once. Points on this clone: The antigen is undetermined.

General study findings and limits: The reported proportion of spike-specific TCRs targeting unmutated variant regions was nearly half. In a largely white British group with more females than males, clonal diversity was possibly underestimated.

V lost 3 bases, J lost 8 bases, and 2 bases stayed unmatched. Germline V CDR1 and CDR2: SGHTA, FQGNSA. The CDR3 is 13 residues long. This clonotype was sampled from an adult who received the AZD1222 COVID-19 vaccine. V and J are TRBV7-2 and TRBJ1-4; TRBD1 matches at 8 bases. This specimen was peripheral blood, taken 28 days after the second AZD1222 dose. In DNA, the CDR3 is TGTGCCAGCAGCTTTGGGGACAGGGAAAAACTGTTTTTT. Translated: CASSFGDREKLFF.